These 4 T cell receptor beta chains originate from one sample sequenced in a study of blood T cell repertoires in COVID-19. This table comes from immunoSEQ multiplex PCR, and its TCRdb copy is limited to in-frame clones, with some not included. The profile covers about 140,000 clones, with about 87% appearing a single time and roughly 2.5% taken by the ten largest. What was sequenced was peripheral blood. These receptors all stem from a human donor with COVID-19, enrolled during active disease. The donor label of this sample is uncertain.

The rearrangement links TRBV7-2 to TRBJ2-4; no firm D call. In germline, CDR1 is SGHTA, CDR2 FQGNSA. The CDR3 contains 15 residues. Trimming cost V 2 bases and J 2 bases, with 10 bases left between them. CDR3 coding DNA: TGTGCCAGCAGCTTAAGACAAGGTCCCAAAAACATTCAGTACTTC. This codes for CASSLRQGPKNIQYF.

The chain uses TRBV11-2 and TRBJ2-2, with D possibly TRBD1 on 5 matching bases. CDR1 is SGHAT and CDR2 is FQNNGV in the germline V gene. This CDR3 has 15 amino acids. V lost 5 bases and J 4 bases, leaving 14 bases between the germline ends. The CDR3 coding sequence is TGTGCCAGCAGCCAGGGCAGGGTGCGCACCGGGGAGCTGTTTTTT. It codes for CASSQGRVRTGELFF.

This sequence joins TRBV15 and TRBJ1-6, with D uncertain. The CDR3 sequence is 17 residues long. With 1 base removed from V and 8 bases from J, the gap between germline ends came to 18 bases. Germline assignment: CDR1 LNHNV and CDR2 YYDKDF (reference sequence). CDR3 protein: CATSRGGPSLGHSPLHF. CDR3 nucleotide sequence: TGTGCCACCAGCAGAGGTGGGCCTAGCCTCGGGCATTCACCCCTCCACTTT. The full variable domain, in which reference TRBV15 and TRBJ1-6 provide the parts outside the CDR3, is DAMVIQNPRYQVTQFGKPVTLSCSQTLNHNVMYWYQQKSSQAPKLLFHYYDKDFNNEADTPDNFQSRRPNTSFCFLDIRSPGLGDTAMYLCATSRGGPSLGHSPLHFGNGTRLTVT.

The genes are TRBV5-1 and TRBJ1-1; TRBD1 matches 7 bases. The trim removed 4 bases at V and 0 bases at J, leaving 3 bases unmatched. The CDR3 has 14 amino acids. Per the germline V gene, CDR1 is SGHRS and CDR2 is YFSETQ. CDR3 sequence reads: CASSLTGLNTEAFF. The CDR3 nucleotides read TGCGCCAGCAGCCTGACAGGGTTGAACACTGAAGCTTTCTTT.